This T cell receptor beta chain was captured by sequencing in a study of identifying expanded T cells in peripheral blood. The method was immunoSEQ multiplex PCR; TCRdb's version includes in-frame clones alone and lacks a portion of them. The table includes around 75,000 clones, roughly 90% detected once. Material for sequencing was blood. This clonotype originated in a person aged 18 to 70 in good health.

In DNA, the CDR3 is TGTGCCAGCAATCAGGGCCCAGCTAACTATGGCTACACCTTC. It specifies CASNQGPANYGYTF. The V call is TRBV6-6, the J call TRBJ1-2; a weak D match, TRBD1 (5 bases). Trimming shortened V by 7 bases and J by 0 bases, and 12 bases separated the two germline ends. This CDR3 region has 14 residues. Per germline, CDR1 MNHNY and CDR2 SVGAGI (reference sequence).